Shown below are 20 T cell receptor beta chains from a single sample sequenced in a study of T cells in Graves' hyperthyroidism and ophthalmopathy. Using RNA transcripts as the source, TCR beta CDR3 regions were amplified. TCR CDR3 regions were first amplified by RT-PCR with HTBI primers. MiXCR, applied by TCRdb to the multiplex PCR reads, yields one record per CDR3 protein. Of hundreds of thousands of distinct CDR3 sequences listed, roughly 14% are singletons. The source material was blood. The receptors shown here come from a woman aged 40 to 50 with Graves' ophthalmopathy.

CDR3 sequence reads: CASSLSPGNYGYTF. The CDR3 DNA is TGTGCCAGCAGCTTAAGCCCAGGGAACTATGGCTACACCTTC. The gene calls are TRBV7-8 and TRBJ1-2, with D tentatively TRBD1 (5 bases). Germline CDR1 SGHVS, CDR2 FQNEAQ. V shed 2 bases and J shed 2 bases, with 9 bases lying between them. CDR3 length: 14 residues.

This clonotype was detected ten times or more. V gene TRBV5-1 combines with J gene TRBJ1-2, with 7 bases that match TRBD1. CDR3 length: 17 residues. Germline V gene lookup returns CDR1 SGHRS and CDR2 YFSETQ. V gave up 0 bases and J gave up 1 base; unmatched junction bases: 9. CDR3: CASSLESGGPYNYGYTF. CDR3 nucleotides: TGCGCCAGCAGCTTGGAGTCAGGGGGTCCCTATAACTATGGCTACACCTTC.

Ten or more counts support this clonotype. The chain employs TRBV20-1 and TRBJ2-7; possibly TRBD2 for D (6 bases). This CDR3 region has 15 residues. V lost 2 bases and J 2 bases, leaving 16 bases between the germline ends. Germline V gene data show CDR1 as DFQATT and CDR2 as SNEGSKA (reference sequence). In DNA, the CDR3 is TGCAGTGCTAGAACTGGGACTCAGGCTACCTACGAGCAGTACTTC. Residues: CSARTGTQATYEQYF.

This chain connects TRBV20-1 to TRBJ2-7; D not resolved. V lost 0 bases, J lost 2 bases, and 14 bases lay in between. CDR1 DFQATT and CDR2 SNEGSKA come from the germline V gene (reference sequence). This CDR3 comprises 15 residues. The CDR3 nucleotides read TGCAGTGCTAGAGATCGGGCAGTCTTCGCCTACGAGCAGTACTTC. Translation gives CSARDRAVFAYEQYF.

This clonotype came up many times. V gene TRBV29-1 combines with J gene TRBJ1-1, with 7 bases aligning to TRBD1. V lost 3 bases, J lost 3 bases, and 7 bases stayed unmatched. CDR1 and CDR2 from the germline V gene are SQVTM and ANQGSEA. CDR3 length: 14 residues. CDR3 sequence (DNA): TGCAGCGTTGACAGGGGGGACCTCGACACTGAAGCTTTCTTT. Amino acids: CSVDRGDLDTEAFF.

This clonotype was seen a handful of times. The DNA for the CDR3 is TGTGCCAGCAGTTTCCTAATCGGGGATCAGCCCCAGCATTTT. This encodes CASSFLIGDQPQHF. The rearrangement uses TRBV28 and TRBJ1-5; no clear D. V lost 3 bases and J 5 bases, leaving 11 bases between the germline ends. CDR1 is MDHEN and CDR2 is SYDVKM in the germline V gene. The CDR3 has 14 residues.

This clonotype was recorded a few times. The chain links TRBV20-1 to TRBJ2-3; 7 nucleotides line up with TRBD1. J lost 0 bases, V lost 1 base, and 4 bases had no gene match. Germline CDR1 and CDR2: DFQATT and SNEGSKA (reference sequence). The CDR3 contains 15 residues. CDR3 coding DNA: TGCAGTGCTAGAGGGGACAGTGCTAGCACAGATACGCAGTATTTT. Its protein product is CSARGDSASTDTQYF.

The sample holds many counts of this clonotype. The chain employs TRBV29-1 and TRBJ1-5; 11 positions match TRBD1. In germline, CDR1 is SQVTM, CDR2 ANQGSEA. This CDR3 region has 13 residues. The V segment lost 4 bases and the J segment 10 bases; nucleotides outside the gene matches: 6. CDR3 coding DNA: TGCAGCGTTGTCGTGGGACAGGGGGGCCCCCAGCATTTT. It codes for CSVVVGQGGPQHF.

This clonotype occurred many times. A much bigger clone sits one base away, suggesting this may be a read error. The rearrangement uses TRBV28 and TRBJ2-7, with 9 bases fitting TRBD1. After removal of 4 bases from V and 2 bases from J, the junction contained 3 bases not matched to a gene. CDR3 size: 14 residues. Germline CDR1 reads MDHEN; CDR2 reads SYDVKM. The CDR3 is CASSSGTGPYEQYF. In nucleotides, the CDR3 is TGTGCCAGCAGTTCCGGGACAGGGCCCTACGAGCAGTACTTC.

In its sample, this clonotype was seen many times. This chain connects TRBV12-3 or TRBV12-4 to TRBJ1-1; D unclear. V lost 3 bases, J lost 2 bases, and 10 bases lay in between. The CDR3 length is 14 residues. This CDR3 is CASSFLRDNTEAFF. CDR3 DNA sequence: TGTGCCAGCAGTTTTTTGAGGGATAACACTGAAGCTTTCTTT.

With respect to this clonotype: This may arise from a read error, as a much more abundant clone is one base away. The CDR3 DNA is TGTGCCAGCAGTTCGACAGGTTATAGCAATCAGCCCCAGCATTTT. Translated: CASSSTGYSNQPQHF. This sequence joins TRBV27 and TRBJ1-5; possibly TRBD1 for D (6 bases). Trimming cost V 4 bases and J 0 bases, with 10 bases left between them. Germline assignment: CDR1 MNHEY and CDR2 SMNVEV (reference sequence). The CDR3 has 15 amino acids.

This clonotype occurred a few times. The chain has TRBV20-1 and TRBJ2-5; the D gene could be TRBD1 or TRBD2 (5 bases each). This CDR3 region has 13 residues. Trimming took 2 bases from V and 1 from J, leaving 8 bases between them. From germline, CDR1 is DFQATT and CDR2 SNEGSKA (reference sequence). The CDR3 DNA follows: TGCAGTGCTAGAAGGGACGCCCAAGAGACCCAGTACTTC. Its translation: CSARRDAQETQYF.

This clonotype appeared many times. This chain uses TRBV6-4 with TRBJ2-7; D is possibly TRBD1 (6 bases). The CDR3 has 13 amino acids. Trimming stripped 4 bases from V and 7 bases from J, with 14 bases between. CDR1 and CDR2 from the germline V gene are MRHNA and SNTAGT. DNA for the CDR3: TGTGCCAGCAGTGGGACAGCTGGGGCGGAGCAGTACTTC. Protein product: CASSGTAGAEQYF.

This clonotype was counted ten times or more. A read error may explain this, as a much larger clone is one base away. The chain employs TRBV6-1 and TRBJ2-5; D is unresolved. Looked up from germline, CDR1 is MNHNS and CDR2 is SASEGT. Trimming shortened V by 7 bases and J by 4 bases, and 7 bases separated the two germline ends. The CDR3 consists of 11 residues. The CDR3: CASNLGETQYF. The CDR3 DNA follows: TGTGCCAGCAACCTAGGAGAGACCCAGTACTTC.

Only a few counts were recorded for this clonotype. One base away lies a much larger clone, so this may be a sequencing read error. This CDR3 fails to terminate in the conserved phenylalanine or tryptophan, so it likely reflects a read error. The V and J genes are TRBV20-1 and TRBJ1-1; D gene unclear. CDR1 is DFQATT, CDR2 SNEGSKA, per germline (reference sequence). V gave up 6 bases and J gave up 4 bases, with 18 bases separating them. The CDR3 is 14 residues long. CDR3 sequence (DNA): TGCAGTGCAAAACAGCCCTCCGTTGGCACTGAAGCTTTCTCT. Protein product: CSAKQPSVGTEAFS.

This clonotype was recorded many times. The chain links TRBV28 to TRBJ1-1; no firm D call. The CDR3 sequence is 14 residues long. CDR1 MDHEN and CDR2 SYDVKM come from the germline V gene. V was shortened by 3 bases and J by 1 base, with 9 bases between the two germline ends. CDR3: CASSFLGQNTEAFF. CDR3 coding DNA: TGTGCCAGCAGTTTCTTGGGCCAGAACACTGAAGCTTTCTTT.

This clonotype was detected many times. CDR3 DNA: TGTGCCAGCAGCTACTCGAAGGCGGGTTTTACCACTGAAGCTTTCTTT. Translation: CASSYSKAGFTTEAFF. V and J are TRBV5-6 and TRBJ1-1; D call uncertain. V dropped 3 bases and J dropped 4 bases, with 19 bases sitting between them. The V gene's germline CDR1 is SGHDT and CDR2 YYEEEE. There are 16 residues in the CDR3.

The sample holds many counts of this clonotype. V is TRBV7-2 and J is TRBJ1-5; D is undetermined. V was cut by 5 bases and J by 3 bases, with 8 bases left in between. Germline CDR1 SGHTA, CDR2 FQGNSA. The length of the CDR3 is 13 residues. The CDR3 DNA follows: TGTGCCAGCAGCCCAGACGCCAATCAGCCCCAGCATTTT. It codes for CASSPDANQPQHF.

In its sample, this clonotype was seen many times. The rearrangement joins TRBV30 to TRBJ1-1, with a tentative D call TRBD1 (5 bases). This CDR3 has 14 residues. V lost 2 bases to trimming and J lost 4 bases, with 14 bases between them. CDR1 is GTSNPN, CDR2 SVGIG, per germline (reference sequence). CDR3 DNA: TGTGCCTGGAGTAAGACAGTCATTGGCACTGAAGCTTTCTTT. Protein: CAWSKTVIGTEAFF.

This clonotype was seen repeatedly, ten times or more. V gene TRBV9 combines with J gene TRBJ1-1; D gene uncertain. The CDR3 spans 13 residues. Trimming shortened V by 0 bases and J by 3 bases, and 6 bases separated the two germline ends. Per germline, CDR1 SGDLS and CDR2 YYNGEE. The DNA for the CDR3 is TGTGCCAGCAGCGTAGTACCGCACACTGAAGCTTTCTTT. Its translation is CASSVVPHTEAFF.